This T cell receptor beta chain was retrieved from a study of cytomegalovirus exposure and HLA in healthy donors. The study ran its PCR with 60 Vbeta and 13 Jbeta primers. TCRdb keeps only in-frame clones here, not all; method: immunoSEQ multiplex PCR. The sample features around 70,000 clones, with roughly 4.7% in its top ten. As concerns this clone: Its antigen is unknown. Other nucleotide sequences from this sample produce the same CDR3.

Study conclusions and caveats: The productive fraction for most TCR beta V segments was about 90% or about 30% in an earlier analysis. Later analysis associated a missense DCLRE1C variant with TCR beta V- and J-gene trimming.

Per germline, CDR1 MNHEY and CDR2 SVGAGI. This CDR3 spans 15 amino acids. Trimming shortened V by 7 bases and J by 3 bases, and 18 bases separated the two germline ends. The sequence was obtained from a middle-aged woman in good health and CMV-seropositive. J is TRBJ1-2 and V is TRBV6-5; a weak D match, TRBD1 (5 bases). The sequencing input was PBMCs. The CDR3 loop reads CASNKGRGGDYGYTF. DNA of the CDR3: TGTGCCAGCAACAAGGGAAGGGGAGGGGACTATGGCTACACCTTC.